A selection of T cell receptor beta chains follows, all from one sample in a study of regulatory T cells in long-lasting Graves disease. TCRdb re-called the multiplex PCR reads through MiXCR, storing one row per CDR3 protein. In the table there are 400,000 to 450,000 distinct CDR3 sequences, 20% to 30% of which are singletons. The input for sequencing was peripheral blood mononuclear cells (PBMCs), taken when the disease was refractory, from a patient treated with antithyroid drugs. The source is a female donor with Graves disease. CDR3s include the opening cysteine and the closing phenylalanine or tryptophan. D genes are given only for firm matches. Some rows have no size entry. The others give once, few or many, or a class for an expanded clone.

V	D	J	size	DNA	CDR3
TRBV7-9	TRBD1	TRBJ2-1	NA	TGTGCCAGCAGCCCGGAACAGGGGGCGCGGAGCAATAAGCAGTTCTTC	CASSPEQGARSNKQFF
TRBV7-2	NA	TRBJ2-7	NA	TGTGCCAGCAGCCAGGGGGAAGGAGGGGGAGACGAGCAGTACTTC	CASSQGEGGGDEQYF
TRBV6-1	TRBD1	TRBJ1-1	few	TGTGCCAGCAGTGCCCGACAGGGTCTGGGCACTGAAGCTTTCTTT	CASSARQGLGTEAFF
TRBV15	NA	TRBJ1-4	many	TGTGCCACCAGCAGAGGGGCGTCTAATGAAAAACTGTTTTTT	CATSRGASNEKLFF
TRBV5-1	NA	TRBJ2-4	once	TGCGCCAGCAGCTTGACCGCGATAGCCAAAAACATTCAGTACTTC	CASSLTAIAKNIQYF
TRBV7-3	TRBD2	TRBJ2-7	NA	TGTGCCAGCAGCCCCCGGGGCGGGAGGGGAGGCGAGCAGTACTTC	CASSPRGGRGGEQYF
TRBV6-2/TRBV6-3	TRBD1	TRBJ1-2	NA	TGTGCCAGCAGGTACCCCGGGACAGGGGCTGGCTACACCTTC	CASRYPGTGAGYTF
TRBV9	TRBD1	TRBJ1-3	NA	TGTGCCAGCAGGGCCGGGGGAGGGACAGCAGGAAACACCATATATTTT	CASRAGGGTAGNTIYF
TRBV29-1	NA	TRBJ2-7	NA	TGCAGCGTTGAGGAGCCAAGCTCCTACGAGCAGTACTTC	CSVEEPSSYEQYF
TRBV2	NA	TRBJ2-5	many	TGTGCCAGCAGTGAAGGGGGCAGGTCGGGGGAGACCCAGTACTTC	CASSEGGRSGETQYF
TRBV12-3/TRBV12-4	NA	TRBJ1-2	many	TGTGCCAGCAGCTATCAGGGCCGAAACTATGGCTACACCTTC	CASSYQGRNYGYTF
TRBV6-1	NA	TRBJ2-3	NA	TGTGCCAGCAGCCCAGGGCCGTCAGATACGCAGTATTTT	CASSPGPSDTQYF
TRBV20-1	TRBD2	TRBJ2-1	NA	TGCAGTGCTAGTGGGAGGATAGCGGGAGTAGGATACAATGAGCAGTTCTTC	CSASGRIAGVGYNEQFF
TRBV6-1	TRBD2	TRBJ2-7	once	TGTGCCAGCAGTCCCCGGCCAGCGGGAGGGAGGACCTACGAGCAGTACTTC	CASSPRPAGGRTYEQYF
TRBV2	TRBD1	TRBJ2-5	many	TGTGCCAGCAGTACAGGGGTAAAAGAGACCCAGTACTTC	CASSTGVKETQYF
TRBV9	NA	TRBJ2-7	NA	TGTGCCAGCAGCAGACAGGGAGGATACGAGCAGTACTTC	CASSRQGGYEQYF
TRBV6-1	TRBD2	TRBJ2-7	few	TGTGCCACCGGAGCAAGCGGGAGTTTGTACGAGCAGTACTTC	CATGASGSLYEQYF
TRBV12-3/TRBV12-4	NA	TRBJ1-4	many	TGTGCCAGCAGTTTAGAACCAGGGCCCCCAACTAATGAAAAACTGTTTTTT	CASSLEPGPPTNEKLFF
TRBV19	NA	TRBJ1-5	many	TGTGCCAGTAGTATGAATCCAGGTCAGCCCCAGCATTTT	CASSMNPGQPQHF
TRBV2	TRBD2	TRBJ2-5	many	TGTGCCAGCAGTTCTTGGACTAGCTCAACGAATTCCCAGTACTTC	CASSSWTSSTNSQYF
TRBV30	TRBD1	TRBJ2-7	NA	TGTGCCTGGAGAGGGACAGGGGGCGGCATCTACGAGCAGTACTTC	CAWRGTGGGIYEQYF
TRBV18	NA	TRBJ1-1	NA	TGTGCCAGCTCTCCCTTCGAGGGTGGCACTGAAGCTTTCTTT	CASSPFEGGTEAFF
TRBV2	NA	TRBJ2-2	once	TGTGCCAGCAGCGCATCAAGGGGGGCGAACACCGGGGAGCTGTTTTTT	CASSASRGANTGELFF
TRBV12-3/TRBV12-4	NA	TRBJ1-1	NA	TGTGCCAGCAGTTCGGGCCTCACCGGAACTGAAGCTTTCTTT	CASSSGLTGTEAFF
TRBV30	TRBD1	TRBJ2-5	few	TGTGCCTGGACAAGACAGGGAATGGAGACCCAGTACTTC	CAWTRQGMETQYF
TRBV27	NA	TRBJ1-5	NA	TGTGCCGGCAGCACCGCAGGGCACGGTCAGCCCCAGCATTTT	CAGSTAGHGQPQHF
TRBV13	NA	TRBJ2-7	NA	TGTGCCAGCAGCACCTGGGAGCAGACCTACGAGCAGTACTTC	CASSTWEQTYEQYF
TRBV13	TRBD2	TRBJ2-7	few	TGTGCCAGCAGAAACTCGCAAGCGGGAGGGCCGGTTTTCAATTGGGAGCAGTACTTC	CASRNSQAGGPVFNWEQYF
TRBV2	NA	TRBJ2-7	many	TGTGCCAGCAGTACGGACGGGGGCGAGGGGTACGAGCAGTACTTC	CASSTDGGEGYEQYF
TRBV9	NA	TRBJ2-5	few	TGTGCCAGCAGCGTAGGAGGGGTCGAAGAGACCCAGTACTTC	CASSVGGVEETQYF
TRBV24-1	TRBD2	TRBJ2-1	NA	TGTGCCACCAGTGATCCGCCGGGAGCGGGAGGCTACAATGAGCAGTTCTTC	CATSDPPGAGGYNEQFF